This entry concerns a single T cell receptor beta chain. The same CDR3 is also encoded by other DNA sequences in this sample. V was shortened by 6 bases and J by 0 bases, with 5 bases between the two germline ends. Germline V gene lookup returns CDR1 DFQATT and CDR2 SNEGSKA (reference sequence). The CDR3 consists of 11 residues. The sample comes from a study of control samples from healthy donors and cancer patients. Some clones are missing from TCRdb's copy, which holds only in-frame ones; the method was immunoSEQ multiplex PCR. The sample holds about 170,000 clones, around 91% seen once. The TCR comes from a woman aged 25 to 45 in good health. V and J are TRBV20-1 and TRBJ2-5; D remains unclear. The sequencing input was blood. CDR3 sequence (DNA): TGCAGTGCCCGGGACCAAGAGACCCAGTACTTC. As protein: CSARDQETQYF.